This passage covers 29 T cell receptor beta chains from one sample sequenced in a study of blood T cell repertoires in COVID-19 (dated by TCRdb to the early 2020s). Libraries came from the immunoSEQ multiplex PCR assay. TCRdb limited this immuneACCESS table to in-frame rearrangements with V and J called. A share of clones is missing; checked studies link under half to unresolved V genes, and the rest is unexplained. The sample profile shows fewer than 400,000 clones; over 70% of them were found once. Less than 6.5% of the sample comes from the top ten. Sequenced material: PBMCs or T cells enriched from blood (not recorded which). The receptors come from a man in his thirties or forties who had recovered from COVID-19.

This chain connects TRBV2 to TRBJ1-2; 8 bases line up with TRBD1. Trimming removed 3 bases from V and 7 bases from J; junction bases left unmatched: 10. The CDR3 extends over 15 amino acids. Germline CDR1 and CDR2: SNHLY and FYNNEI. The CDR3, as DNA: TGTGCCAGCAGTGAGTCGGCTGGACAGGGAGTTGGCTACACCTTC. This translates into CASSESAGQGVGYTF.

J is TRBJ2-3 and V is TRBV10-3; the match to TRBD1 covers 10 bases. This CDR3 spans 16 amino acids. V was pared by 3 bases and J by 3 bases, with 6 bases of the junction left unmatched. The V gene's germline CDR1 is ENHRY and CDR2 SYGVKD. The CDR3 reads CAISEPDRGRTDTQYF. DNA for the CDR3: TGTGCCATCAGTGAACCTGACAGGGGGCGAACAGATACGCAGTATTTT.

This chain connects TRBV18 to TRBJ2-3; TRBD2 matches 13 bases. This CDR3 has 16 amino acids. In germline, CDR1 is KGHSH, CDR2 LQKENI. Trimming took 4 bases from V and 5 from J; bases not matched to a gene: 6. The CDR3 sequence is CASSQLAGGPGDTQYF. The CDR3, as DNA: TGTGCCAGCTCACAACTAGCGGGGGGGCCTGGAGATACGCAGTATTTT. The variable domain in full, with the rest retrieved from reference TRBV18 and TRBJ2-3, is NAGVMQNPRHLVRRRGQEARLRCSPMKGHSHVYWYRQLPEEGLKFMVYLQKENIIDESGMPKERFSAEFPKEGPSILRIQQVVRGDSAAYFCASSQLAGGPGDTQYFGPGTRLTVL.

The rearrangement links TRBV29-1 to TRBJ2-1; maybe TRBD1 (7 bases). V lost 6 bases to trimming and J lost 10 bases, with 10 bases between them. CDR3 length: 10 residues. Germline V gene lookup returns CDR1 SQVTM and CDR2 ANQGSEA. CDR3 DNA: TGCAGCGTGGGGGGACAGGAGCAGTTCTTC. Residues: CSVGGQEQFF.

The CDR3 DNA is TGTGCCAGCAGCTCCGGTGAGCCCCGCTCTGGGGCCAACGTCCTGACTTTC. This encodes CASSSGEPRSGANVLTF. V gene TRBV11-3 combines with J gene TRBJ2-6, with D unresolved. Germline-derived CDR1 and CDR2 are SGHNT and YENEEA. The CDR3 contains 17 residues. Trimming removed 4 bases at V and 0 bases at J, with 13 bases between.

The chain has TRBV10-3 and TRBJ2-3; 9 bases are shared with TRBD2. Trimming at V came to 8 bases and at J to 2 bases, leaving 5 bases not matched to a gene. This CDR3 is 14 amino acids long. Looked up from germline, CDR1 is ENHRY and CDR2 is SYGVKD. The CDR3 sequence is CAIAAGGITDTQYF. The CDR3 bases are TGTGCCATCGCTGCGGGGGGGATCACAGATACGCAGTATTTT.

The chain employs TRBV5-1 and TRBJ2-7; D is possibly TRBD1 (6 bases). The V gene's germline CDR1 is SGHRS and CDR2 YFSETQ. Trimming removed 0 bases at V and 1 base at J, with 17 bases between. This CDR3 has 17 residues. CDR3 sequence reads: CASSLGGLGTSSYEQYF. The CDR3 DNA reads as TGCGCCAGCAGCTTGGGAGGCCTTGGGACATCATCCTACGAGCAGTACTTC.

This chain joins TRBV3-1 (or the pseudogene TRBV3-2) and TRBJ2-1; 8 nucleotides line up with TRBD2. This CDR3 region has 19 residues. After removal of 4 bases from V and 1 base from J, the junction contained 15 bases not matched to a gene. Germline V gene lookup returns CDR1 LGHDT and CDR2 YNNKEL (reference sequence). The CDR3 DNA reads TGTGCCAGCAGCCGCCCCCGATTCTCGGGGGGGCCGTCCTACAATGAGCAGTTCTTC. Translation gives CASSRPRFSGGPSYNEQFF.

CDR3: CASSTPTGSVYYEQYF. The CDR3 DNA reads as TGTGCCAGTAGTACACCGACAGGGAGTGTATACTACGAGCAGTACTTC. The chain combines TRBV19 with TRBJ2-7; 7 bases map to TRBD1. The CDR3 sequence is 16 residues long. Germline assignment: CDR1 LNHDA and CDR2 SQIVND (reference sequence). V lost 4 bases, J lost 3 bases, and 12 bases stayed unmatched.

V gene TRBV19 combines with J gene TRBJ1-5; D is possibly TRBD1 (5 bases). The CDR3 has 15 residues. The V gene's germline CDR1 is LNHDA and CDR2 SQIVND (reference sequence). V lost 3 bases, J lost 1 base, and 10 bases lay in between. The CDR3 spells CASSISGGSNQPQHF. The CDR3 DNA sequence: TGTGCCAGTAGTATCTCGGGGGGAAGCAATCAGCCCCAGCATTTT.

The chain has TRBV12-3 or TRBV12-4 and TRBJ1-2, with 8 positions matching TRBD1. J was trimmed by 4 bases and V by 7 bases; bases with no gene match: 5. This CDR3 spans 13 amino acids. The CDR3 DNA reads TGTGCCAGCAATCCGGGACAGGCCTATGGCTACACCTTC. It is translated as CASNPGQAYGYTF.

The chain recombines TRBV28 with TRBJ1-6; D is undetermined. Trimming took off 3 bases at V and 7 bases at J, with 10 bases between the two ends. Germline assignment: CDR1 MDHEN and CDR2 SYDVKM. The CDR3 runs to 14 residues. The CDR3 protein is CASSLFHSNSPLHF. The CDR3 DNA follows: TGTGCCAGCAGTTTGTTCCACAGCAATTCACCCCTCCACTTT.

J is TRBJ1-1 and V is TRBV18; 9 bases fit TRBD1. The CDR3 has 17 residues. Germline CDR1 KGHSH, CDR2 LQKENI. V was pared by 2 bases and J by 0 bases, with 7 bases of the junction left unmatched. Here the CDR3 DNA reads TGTGCCAGCTCACCATTGACAGGGGGGCCAATGAACACTGAAGCTTTCTTT. Translated, it gives CASSPLTGGPMNTEAFF.

This clone was found a few times. The chain uses TRBV5-5 and TRBJ2-2, with D unresolved. There are 14 residues in the CDR3. CDR1 is SGHKS and CDR2 is YYEKEE in the germline V gene (reference sequence). The V gene lost 0 bases and the J gene lost 6 bases, with 9 bases spanning the gap. The CDR3 nucleotides read TGTGCCAGCAGCTTGGTCCCTAGTGCCGGGGAGCTGTTTTTT. This encodes CASSLVPSAGELFF.

This chain links TRBV10-3 with TRBJ2-1; D is unclear. The germline V gene has CDR1 ENHRY and CDR2 SYGVKD. The CDR3 loop spans 16 amino acids. Trimming pared 0 bases from V and 7 bases from J, leaving 16 bases between. The CDR3 region has the DNA TGTGCCATCAGTGAGTCGAGTGCCCCCCCCAAGAATGAGCAGTTCTTC. Translating gives CAISESSAPPKNEQFF.

This rearrangement joins TRBV12-3 or TRBV12-4 to TRBJ2-1; maybe TRBD1 (5 bases). Between the trimmed V and J ends, which lost 5 bases and 9 bases, there was a span of 11 bases. The length of the CDR3 is 12 residues. The CDR3 protein is CASSQGFGEQFF. For the CDR3, the DNA is TGTGCCAGCAGTCAGGGTTTCGGTGAGCAGTTCTTC.

The V call is TRBV10-2, the J call TRBJ2-7; D unresolved. Trimming left V 7 bases short and J 3 bases short, with 22 bases between. From germline, CDR1 is WSHSY and CDR2 SAAADI. The CDR3 is made up of 16 amino acids. This chain's CDR3 is CASMGFRRSPGYEQYF. The CDR3, as DNA: TGCGCCAGCATGGGTTTTCGACGGAGCCCGGGCTACGAGCAGTACTTC.

V and J are TRBV28 and TRBJ1-4, with a weak D call TRBD1 (5 bases). The CDR3 contains 15 residues. The germline CDR1 and CDR2 sequences are MDHEN and SYDVKM. V was trimmed by 5 bases and J by 4 bases, leaving 14 bases between them. The CDR3 bases are TGTGCCAGCAGTCCCCTCGGGGGGGATAATGAAAAACTGTTTTTT. Amino acids: CASSPLGGDNEKLFF.

The V call is TRBV15, the J call TRBJ2-7; TRBD1 agrees at 7 bases. V was clipped by 4 bases and J by 3 bases; unmatched bases: 6. Germline loops: CDR1 LNHNV, CDR2 YYDKDF (reference sequence). The CDR3 consists of 14 residues. The CDR3 is CATSIPHRGYEQYF. Here the CDR3 DNA reads TGTGCCACCAGCATCCCCCACAGGGGCTACGAGCAGTACTTC.

This clone was detected ten times or more. This sequence joins TRBV5-6 and TRBJ2-7; TRBD1 agrees at 10 bases. CDR1 is SGHDT and CDR2 is YYEEEE in the germline V gene. The trim removed 4 bases at V and 2 bases at J, leaving 12 bases unmatched. This CDR3 is built from 17 residues. This CDR3 is CASSELYTGTGAYEQYF. DNA for the CDR3: TGTGCCAGCAGCGAACTATACACCGGGACAGGGGCCTACGAGCAGTACTTC.

This chain joins TRBV4-2 and TRBJ1-2; weak D call: TRBD1 (6 bases). Trimming shortened V by 3 bases and J by 1 base, and 15 bases separated the two germline ends. Germline values: CDR1 LGHNA, CDR2 YNFKEQ. The CDR3 covers 16 residues. CDR3 residues: CASSHRGAGDNYGYTF. The CDR3 nucleotides are TGTGCCAGCAGCCATCGTGGGGCAGGGGATAACTATGGCTACACCTTC.

This chain links TRBV9 with TRBJ1-6; the match to TRBD1 covers 9 bases. CDR1 and CDR2 from the germline V gene are SGDLS and YYNGEE. This CDR3 contains 16 residues. The junction had 10 bases not matched to a gene; V was cut back by 4 bases and J by 8 bases. CDR3 bases: TGTGCCAGCAGCCTCCGACAGGGGGGAGTAGATTCACCCCTCCACTTT. Its translation: CASSLRQGGVDSPLHF.

The gene calls are TRBV28 and TRBJ2-5; TRBD2 agrees at 11 bases. J gave up 5 bases and V 3 bases, and 8 bases lay outside the gene matches. Germline V gene data show CDR1 as MDHEN and CDR2 as SYDVKM. The CDR3 is 16 residues long. The CDR3 sequence: CASSFGASGGTETQYF. The CDR3 region has the DNA TGTGCCAGCAGTTTCGGGGCTAGCGGGGGGACGGAGACCCAGTACTTC.

The chain links TRBV9 to TRBJ2-7; perhaps TRBD2 as D (6 bases). The germline V and J ends were trimmed by 1 base and 5 bases, with 16 bases remaining between them. Germline V gene sequence: CDR1 SGDLS, CDR2 YYNGEE. The CDR3 runs to 15 residues. CDR3 sequence reads: CASSVSPGDWDEQYF. The CDR3 nucleotides read TGTGCCAGCAGCGTATCCCCGGGGGACTGGGACGAGCAGTACTTC. Combining the CDR3 with reference TRBV9 and TRBJ2-7 gives the whole variable domain DSGVTQTPKHLITATGQRVTLRCSPRSGDLSVYWYQQSLDQGLQFLIQYYNGEERAKGNILERFSAQQFPDLHSELNLSSLELGDSALYFCASSVSPGDWDEQYFGPGTRLTVT.

The chain carries TRBV27 and TRBJ1-5, with D unresolved. V was clipped by 1 base and J by 2 bases, with 12 bases between them. Germline V CDR1 and CDR2: MNHEY, SMNVEV (reference sequence). This CDR3 spans 16 amino acids. The CDR3 protein is CASSLFGVRGNQPQHF. The CDR3 DNA is TGTGCCAGCAGTTTATTCGGGGTGAGGGGCAATCAGCCCCAGCATTTT.

CDR3 sequence: CAISESIDFVDRLYEQYF. CDR3 DNA sequence: TGTGCCATCAGTGAGTCGATCGATTTTGTGGACAGACTCTACGAGCAGTACTTC. The chain recombines TRBV10-3 with TRBJ2-7, with D maybe TRBD1 (6 bases). This CDR3 has 18 residues. V dropped 0 bases and J dropped 3 bases, with 21 bases sitting between them. Per the germline V gene, CDR1 is ENHRY and CDR2 is SYGVKD.

The gene calls are TRBV19 and TRBJ2-7; D is possibly TRBD1 (7 bases). Per germline, CDR1 LNHDA and CDR2 SQIVND (reference sequence). The CDR3 spans 12 residues. V lost 8 bases and J 4 bases, leaving 12 bases between the germline ends. The CDR3 coding sequence is TGTGCCAGTTCGACAGGGAGGTACGAGCAGTACTTC. This gives the protein CASSTGRYEQYF. The full variable domain, its missing parts supplied by reference TRBV19 and TRBJ2-7, is DGGITQSPKYLFRKEGQNVTLSCEQNLNHDAMYWYRQDPGQGLRLIYYSQIVNDFQKGDIAEGYSVSREKKESFPLTVTSAQKNPTAFYLCASSTGRYEQYFGPGTRLTVT.

This chain uses TRBV15 with TRBJ2-7, with 7 bases matching TRBD2. V trimming: 0 bases; J trimming: 0 bases; junction bases outside the gene matches: 2. Germline CDR1 reads LNHNV; CDR2 reads YYDKDF (reference sequence). CDR3 length equals 15 residues. The CDR3 sequence is CATSRDGGFSYEQYF. The CDR3 DNA reads as TGTGCCACCAGCAGAGACGGGGGGTTCTCCTACGAGCAGTACTTC. Looking up the rest from reference TRBV15 and TRBJ2-7 gives the full variable domain: DAMVIQNPRYQVTQFGKPVTLSCSQTLNHNVMYWYQQKSSQAPKLLFHYYDKDFNNEADTPDNFQSRRPNTSFCFLDIRSPGLGDTAMYLCATSRDGGFSYEQYFGPGTRLTVT.

As concerns this clone: The junction shows a germline mismatch at one end, possibly a read error. This rearrangement joins TRBV18 to TRBJ2-3, with 7 bases matching TRBD1. CDR1 KGHSH and CDR2 LQKENI come from the germline V gene. This CDR3 region has 13 residues. In nucleotides, the CDR3 is TGTGCCAGCTCACCCAACCGGGACAGTGCCTTATTTTTT. It yields the protein CASSPNRDSALFF.